The present T cell receptor beta chain was sequenced within a study of T cells in Graves' hyperthyroidism and ophthalmopathy. Study summary: Pretreatment peripheral blood was obtained at initial diagnosis. Study-wide results and limits: Stable hyperthyroidism was told apart from ophthalmopathy by a model built on 13 V-J features.

The CDR3 extends over 16 amino acids. V lost 4 bases, J lost 2 bases, and 8 bases stayed unmatched. Germline CDR1 is SGHRS and CDR2 is YFSETQ. The CDR3 regions of TCR beta were amplified from RNA transcripts. First-round RT-PCR with HTBI primers amplified the TCR CDR3 region. Using its own MiXCR run on the multiplex PCR reads, TCRdb lists one record per CDR3 protein. The sample includes some 360,000 distinct CDR3 sequences, around 18% of them seen just once. A Clinical Activity Score of at least 3, a NOSPECS grade of at least 4 and a duration under 3 months were recorded in the ophthalmopathy patients. The study excluded patients with uncontrolled infection, other autoimmune disease, pregnancy or lactation. This clonotype was counted ten times or more. Its antigen remains unidentified.

The sample consisted of blood. V gene TRBV5-1 combines with J gene TRBJ2-7; 11 bases are a match to TRBD1. This TCR derives from a woman between 40 and 50 years old with Graves' ophthalmopathy. CDR3 protein: CASSLLPGQGAYEQYF. As DNA, the CDR3 is TGCGCCAGCAGCCTTCTCCCGGGACAGGGGGCCTACGAGCAGTACTTC.